These 17 T cell receptor beta chains were all obtained from the same sample, sequenced in a study of blood T cell repertoires in COVID-19. Profiled with immunoSEQ multiplex PCR; TCRdb holds only in-frame clones, not every one. Here the sample spans more than 200,000 clones, roughly 86% being singletons. Sample: PBMCs or T cells enriched from blood (not recorded which). Source of these receptors: a woman aged 50 to 60 who had recovered from COVID-19.

This rearrangement joins TRBV5-6 to TRBJ2-7, with TRBD2 matching 7 bases. Trimming cost V 4 bases and J 2 bases; bases outside gene matches: 12. The germline V gene encodes CDR1 SGHDT and CDR2 YYEEEE. The length of the CDR3 is 16 residues. The CDR3 here is CASSPWDYRKPYEQYF. As DNA, the CDR3 is TGTGCCAGCAGCCCTTGGGACTACCGAAAACCCTACGAGCAGTACTTC.

This clone has a single count. In DNA form, the CDR3 reads TGTGCCAGCAGCCAGTGGGACAGGGGGGCGGAGACCCAGTACTTC. Protein sequence: CASSQWDRGAETQYF. The V call is TRBV3-1 (or the pseudogene TRBV3-2), the J call TRBJ2-5, with 11 nucleotides matching TRBD1. The J segment lost 5 bases and the V segment lost 3 bases, leaving 5 bases of the junction unmatched. CDR3 size: 15 residues. Germline V CDR1 and CDR2: LGHDT, YNNKEL (reference sequence).

This chain connects TRBV19 to TRBJ2-2; 15 positions match TRBD2. Germline CDR1 reads LNHDA; CDR2 reads SQIVND (reference sequence). CDR3 size: 15 residues. The V gene end was trimmed by 7 bases and the J gene end by 6 bases; junction bases not matched to a gene: 3. The CDR3 region is CASKGLAGGPGELFF. The CDR3 nucleotides are TGTGCCAGTAAGGGACTAGCGGGGGGCCCCGGGGAGCTGTTTTTT.

The chain has TRBV28 and TRBJ1-2; TRBD1 might be the D (6 bases). V was clipped by 10 bases and J by 4 bases, with 13 bases between them. Per germline, CDR1 MDHEN and CDR2 SYDVKM. There are 12 residues in the CDR3. CDR3: CATLTGTYGYTF. Written as DNA, the CDR3 is TGTGCCACCCTCACAGGGACCTATGGCTACACCTTC.

J is TRBJ1-1 and V is TRBV5-1; D ambiguous. V was trimmed by 0 bases and J by 3 bases, leaving 6 bases between them. The CDR3 is 13 residues long. CDR1 is SGHRS and CDR2 is YFSETQ in the germline V gene. The CDR3 nucleotides read TGCGCCAGCAGCTTGGAGCGGTACACTGAAGCTTTCTTT. Translated, it gives CASSLERYTEAFF.

This rearrangement joins TRBV27 to TRBJ2-7; 9 bases align to TRBD1. Germline-derived CDR1 and CDR2 are MNHEY and SMNVEV (reference sequence). Losses at the gene ends were 5 bases for V and 4 bases for J; bases not matched to a gene: 18. This CDR3 region has 18 residues. The DNA of the CDR3 is TGTGCCAGCAGTCCCAGACGTTATCGGGACAGGGTCTCTTACGAGCAGTACTTC. This sequence encodes CASSPRRYRDRVSYEQYF.

The chain links TRBV29-1 to TRBJ1-5; maybe TRBD1 (5 bases). Trimming stripped 4 bases from V and 0 bases from J, with 7 bases between. This CDR3 is 13 amino acids long. The germline gives CDR1 SQVTM, CDR2 ANQGSEA. The CDR3 sequence: CSVGQNSNQPQHF. CDR3 nucleotide sequence: TGCAGCGTTGGACAGAATAGCAATCAGCCCCAGCATTTT. Complete variable domain (other parts from reference TRBV29-1 and TRBJ1-5): SAVISQKPSRDICQRGTSLTIQCQVDSQVTMMFWYRQQPGQSLTLIATANQGSEATYESGFVIDKFPISRPNLTFSTLTVSNMSPEDSSIYLCSVGQNSNQPQHFGDGTRLSIL.

The rearrangement links TRBV10-3 to TRBJ1-5; D gene unclear. CDR1 is ENHRY and CDR2 is SYGVKD in the germline V gene. This CDR3 spans 13 amino acids. V was pared by 2 bases and J by 4 bases, with 6 bases between. The CDR3 spells CAISEAGNQPQHF. In DNA form, the CDR3 reads TGTGCCATCAGTGAGGCGGGGAATCAGCCCCAGCATTTT.

Here the CDR3 reads CASSSRTGGNSPLHF. In DNA, the CDR3 is TGTGCCAGCAGCTCGCGGACAGGGGGTAATTCACCCCTCCACTTT. The chain has TRBV7-9 and TRBJ1-6; 10 bases line up with TRBD1. Unmatched junction bases numbered 3, after V lost 4 bases and J lost 6 bases. This CDR3 is 15 amino acids long. Per the germline V gene, CDR1 is SEHNR and CDR2 is FQNEAQ (reference sequence).

The gene calls are TRBV7-2 and TRBJ1-5; D gene ambiguous. V was clipped by 5 bases and J by 7 bases, with 12 bases between them. The CDR3 consists of 13 residues. From germline, CDR1 is SGHTA and CDR2 FQGNSA. As DNA, the CDR3 is TGTGCCAGCAGCATCCGGGGATCCCAGCCCCAGCATTTT. Its translation: CASSIRGSQPQHF.

Only one count was recorded for this clone. The genes are TRBV5-1 and TRBJ2-5; 8 nucleotides agree with TRBD2. Per germline, CDR1 SGHRS and CDR2 YFSETQ. The CDR3 contains 15 residues. Trimming at V came to 7 bases and at J to 2 bases, leaving 10 bases not matched to a gene. The CDR3 nucleotides are TGCGCCAGCGAGATCTCTGGACTAGCACAAGAGACCCAGTACTTC. Residues: CASEISGLAQETQYF.

This sequence joins TRBV29-1 and TRBJ1-1; 7 bases fit TRBD1. V lost 4 bases and J lost 5; bases outside the gene matches: 7. The CDR3 is made up of 13 amino acids. Looked up from germline, CDR1 is SQVTM and CDR2 is ANQGSEA. As DNA, the CDR3 is TGCAGCGTTGTAAGCAGGGGGATGACTGAAGCTTTCTTT. This gives the protein CSVVSRGMTEAFF.

This clone was counted once. The chain couples TRBV5-6 to TRBJ2-5; 8 bases line up with TRBD2. V was pared by 5 bases and J by 2 bases, with 11 bases of the junction left unmatched. The CDR3 length is 16 residues. Germline V gene sequence: CDR1 SGHDT, CDR2 YYEEEE. In DNA, the CDR3 is TGTGCCAGCAGTCAATCCAGCGGGAGACGGCAAGAGACCCAGTACTTC. Encoded protein: CASSQSSGRRQETQYF.

J is TRBJ2-7 and V is TRBV27, with D tentatively TRBD1 (5 bases). CDR1 MNHEY and CDR2 SMNVEV come from the germline V gene (reference sequence). The CDR3 has 12 amino acids. Trimming took 5 bases from V and 5 from J, leaving 10 bases between them. In DNA form, the CDR3 reads TGTGCCAGCAGTAACTCAGGGAACGAGCAGTACTTC. It encodes CASSNSGNEQYF.

Remarks on this clone: The sample carries other DNA sequences with the same CDR3. The rearrangement uses TRBV6-5 and TRBJ2-3; TRBD2 aligns across 7 bases. Trimming removed 5 bases from V and 3 bases from J; junction bases left unmatched: 2. CDR3 length: 13 amino acids. Looked up from germline, CDR1 is MNHEY and CDR2 is SVGAGI. The CDR3, as DNA: TGTGCCAGCAGTCCGCGGGGGACAGATACGCAGTATTTT. Amino acids: CASSPRGTDTQYF.

This clone was seen once. This chain links TRBV28 with TRBJ1-2; weak D call: TRBD1 (6 bases). This CDR3 is built from 12 residues. V shed 6 bases and J shed 9 bases, with 14 bases lying between them. Germline lookup yields CDR1 MDHEN and CDR2 SYDVKM. CDR3 bases: TGTGCCAGCAGCCGGGGGGCCAATCGCTACACCTTC. Encoded protein: CASSRGANRYTF.

The V call is TRBV4-1, the J call TRBJ2-7, with 7 nucleotides matching TRBD2. The CDR3 length is 15 residues. The ends lost 5 bases at V and 2 bases at J; junction bases unmatched: 9. Germline V gene data show CDR1 as MGHRA and CDR2 as YSYEKL. The CDR3 nucleotides read TGCGCCAGCAGCGTGAGACTAGCAACTACCTACGAGCAGTACTTC. Its protein is CASSVRLATTYEQYF.